Listed below are T cell receptor beta chains from one sample, sequenced in a study of vaccination and CD4 T cells after COVID-19. MiXCR was run by TCRdb on the PCR reads, yielding one entry per CDR3 protein. The sample shows about 25,000 distinct CDR3 sequences, about half of them seen only once. Antigens of these TCRs are unknown. Sequencing was performed on CD4+ T cells from blood, cultured in vitro. These receptors came from a human donor who had recovered from COVID-19. CDR3s include the opening cysteine and the closing phenylalanine or tryptophan. D genes are given only for firm matches. Only some rows state a clone size, as once, few, many or a class for expanded clones.

NA	TRBV29-1	NA	TRBJ2-5	TGCAGCGTGGTGGACAGAACCCAGTACTTC	CSVVDRTQYF
NA	TRBV11-2	TRBD1	TRBJ1-2	TGTGCCAGCAGCATCCGACCGGGGGACAGAGGGATCAAGACCTATGGCTACACCTTC	CASSIRPGDRGIKTYGYTF
NA	TRBV24-1	NA	TRBJ2-7	TGTGCCACCAGTGATCTCGGAAGCGTGGGGGCCCGCTACGAGCAGTACTTC	CATSDLGSVGARYEQYF
NA	TRBV19	TRBD1	TRBJ1-1	TGTGCCAGTAGTAATAGAGGGGGCAACACTGAAGCTTTCTTT	CASSNRGGNTEAFF
NA	TRBV28	NA	TRBJ2-1	TGTGCCAGCACCACTCTAATATCAGGGAATGAGCAGTTCTTC	CASTTLISGNEQFF
few	TRBV6-5	NA	TRBJ1-1	TGTGCCAGCAGTTATCTCGGTCTAAAGAACACTGAAGCTTTCTTT	CASSYLGLKNTEAFF
few	TRBV20-1	NA	TRBJ1-5	TGCAGTGCTAGAGGAGTCCCGGCGAAGGATCAGCCCCAGCATTTT	CSARGVPAKDQPQHF
NA	TRBV7-2	TRBD1	TRBJ1-1	TGTGCCAGCAGCCCCCGGGACAGGAGGACTGAAGCTTTCTTT	CASSPRDRRTEAFF
NA	TRBV20-1	NA	TRBJ1-5	TGCAGTGCTAGTCCCTCGACAGGTGGCAATCAGCCCCAGCATTTT	CSASPSTGGNQPQHF
once	TRBV5-1	TRBD1	TRBJ1-1	TGCGCCAGCAGCCCTTTAGACAGGGCTAACACTGAAGCTTTCTTT	CASSPLDRANTEAFF
NA	TRBV20-1	TRBD1	TRBJ1-6	TGCAGTGCTAGAACCCGGACAGGGGGAGACTCACCCCTCCACTTT	CSARTRTGGDSPLHF
NA	TRBV10-3	NA	TRBJ1-5	TGTGCCATCAGTGGGACAGAGGCTAATCAGCCCCAGCATTTT	CAISGTEANQPQHF
NA	TRBV6-1	TRBD1	TRBJ1-2	TGTGCCAGCAGAGACCCGGGACAGCCCGCCGGGGGTGGCTACACCTTC	CASRDPGQPAGGGYTF
few	TRBV6-2/TRBV6-3	NA	TRBJ1-5	TGTGCCAGCGGTACCGCTTATCCTCCTAGCAATCAGCCCCAGCATTTT	CASGTAYPPSNQPQHF
NA	TRBV5-4	NA	TRBJ2-3	TGTGCCAGCAGCTTGGAGTTGCGGGTTGACACAGATACGCAGTATTTT	CASSLELRVDTDTQYF
NA	TRBV2	TRBD1	TRBJ2-7	TGTGCCAGCAGTGAAGGTATGACTCTCCAGGGGGTCTACGAGCAGTACTTC	CASSEGMTLQGVYEQYF
NA	TRBV7-2	NA	TRBJ2-7	TGTGCCAGCAGCGATGGGTGGGTGGGTGGCTACGAGCAGTACTTC	CASSDGWVGGYEQYF
NA	TRBV2	NA	TRBJ1-1	TGTGCCAGCATAACGGGGAACACTGAAGCTTTCTTT	CASITGNTEAFF